This T cell receptor beta chain was sequenced for a study of spatial heterogeneity in lung cancer. Study summary: The average count in raw reads for each unique TCR and UMI combination exceeded nine appearances.

Time point given: sample taken at primary tumor resection. The 70 or so donors had untreated early-stage non-small cell lung cancer. Unsorted tumor, nontumor lung tissue or cryopreserved PBMC supplied the whole RNA. By sample fraction, this clonotype is medium-sized. This beta chain is an off-target read within a library intended for alpha chains, so its frequency means little. CDR1 is SGHVS and CDR2 is FQNEAQ in the germline V gene. The CDR3 runs 12 residues. Trimming left V 2 bases short and J 9 bases short, with 10 bases between. Every molecule of TCR cDNA had its own unique molecular identifier. TCRdb independently ran MiXCR on the 5' RACE reads; one entry per CDR3 protein. The top ten clones hold 16% of a sample with more than 5,000 distinct CDR3 sequences, around 13% of them seen once.

This receptor was taken from a human donor with early-stage non-small cell lung cancer. This specimen was lung tissue, taken at surgery. This chain connects TRBV7-8 to TRBJ2-5; D remains ambiguous. The CDR3 sequence: CASSLTTGSQYF. The CDR3 DNA reads as TGTGCCAGCAGCTTAACAACCGGGTCCCAGTACTTC.